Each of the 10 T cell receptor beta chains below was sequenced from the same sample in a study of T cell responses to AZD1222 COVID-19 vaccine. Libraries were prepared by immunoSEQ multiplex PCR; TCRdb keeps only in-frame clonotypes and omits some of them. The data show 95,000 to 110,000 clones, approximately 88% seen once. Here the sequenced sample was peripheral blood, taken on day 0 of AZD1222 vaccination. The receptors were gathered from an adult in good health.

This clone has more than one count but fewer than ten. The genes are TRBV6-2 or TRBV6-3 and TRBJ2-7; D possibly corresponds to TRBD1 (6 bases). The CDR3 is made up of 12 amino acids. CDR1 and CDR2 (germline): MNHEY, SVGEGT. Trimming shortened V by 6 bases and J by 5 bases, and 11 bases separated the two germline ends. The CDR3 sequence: CASSQGFHEQYF. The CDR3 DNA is TGTGCCAGCAGCCAGGGGTTCCACGAGCAGTACTTC.

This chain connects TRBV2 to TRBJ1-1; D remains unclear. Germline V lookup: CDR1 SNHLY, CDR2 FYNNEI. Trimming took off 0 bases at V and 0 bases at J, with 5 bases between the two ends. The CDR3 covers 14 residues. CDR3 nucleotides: TGTGCCAGCAGTGAAGCACGCATGAACACTGAAGCTTTCTTT. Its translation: CASSEARMNTEAFF.

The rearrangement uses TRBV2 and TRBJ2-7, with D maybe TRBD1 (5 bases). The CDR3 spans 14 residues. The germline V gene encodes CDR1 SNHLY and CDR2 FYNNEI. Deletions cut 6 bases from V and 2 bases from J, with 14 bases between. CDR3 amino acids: CASSWGAPAYEQYF. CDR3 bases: TGTGCCAGCAGCTGGGGCGCACCAGCCTACGAGCAGTACTTC.

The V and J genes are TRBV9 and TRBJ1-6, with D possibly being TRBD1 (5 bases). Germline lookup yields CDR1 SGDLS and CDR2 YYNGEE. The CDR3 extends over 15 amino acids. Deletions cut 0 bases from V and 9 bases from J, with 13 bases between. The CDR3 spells CASSVGTGGSSPLHF. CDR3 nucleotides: TGTGCCAGCAGCGTAGGGACCGGGGGTAGTTCACCCCTCCACTTT.

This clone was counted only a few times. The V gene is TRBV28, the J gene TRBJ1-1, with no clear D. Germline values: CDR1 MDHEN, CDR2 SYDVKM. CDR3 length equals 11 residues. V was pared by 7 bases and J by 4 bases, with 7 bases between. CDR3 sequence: CASTLATEAFF. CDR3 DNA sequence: TGTGCCAGCACTCTTGCCACTGAAGCTTTCTTT.

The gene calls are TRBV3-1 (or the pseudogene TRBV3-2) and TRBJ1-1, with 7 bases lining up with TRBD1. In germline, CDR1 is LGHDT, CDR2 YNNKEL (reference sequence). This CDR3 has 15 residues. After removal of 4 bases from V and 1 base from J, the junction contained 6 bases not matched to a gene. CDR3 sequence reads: CASSLEGTENTEAFF. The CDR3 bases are TGTGCCAGCAGCCTGGAAGGGACAGAGAACACTGAAGCTTTCTTT.

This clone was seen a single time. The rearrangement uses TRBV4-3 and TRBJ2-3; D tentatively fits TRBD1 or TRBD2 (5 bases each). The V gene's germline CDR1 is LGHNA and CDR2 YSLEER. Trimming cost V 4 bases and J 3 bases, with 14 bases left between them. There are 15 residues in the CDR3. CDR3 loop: CASSREGKGTDTQYF. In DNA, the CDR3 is TGCGCCAGCAGCCGAGAGGGGAAGGGGACAGATACGCAGTATTTT.

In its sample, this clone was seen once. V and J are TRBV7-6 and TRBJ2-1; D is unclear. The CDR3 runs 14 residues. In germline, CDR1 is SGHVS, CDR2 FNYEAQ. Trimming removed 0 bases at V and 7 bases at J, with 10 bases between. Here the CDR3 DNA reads TGTGCCAGCAGCTTAGCGCCGGATCGGAATGAGCAGTTCTTC. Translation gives CASSLAPDRNEQFF. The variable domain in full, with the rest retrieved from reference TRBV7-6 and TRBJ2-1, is GAGVSQSPRYKVTKRGQDVALRCDPISGHVSLYWYRQALGQGPEFLTYFNYEAQQDKSGLPNDRFSAERPEGSISTLTIQRTEQRDSAMYRCASSLAPDRNEQFFGPGTRLTVL.

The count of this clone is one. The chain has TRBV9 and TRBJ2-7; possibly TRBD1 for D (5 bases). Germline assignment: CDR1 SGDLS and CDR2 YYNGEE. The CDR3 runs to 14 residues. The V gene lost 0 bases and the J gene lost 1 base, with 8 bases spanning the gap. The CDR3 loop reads CASSVDAGSYEQYF. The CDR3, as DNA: TGTGCCAGCAGCGTAGATGCAGGGTCCTACGAGCAGTACTTC.

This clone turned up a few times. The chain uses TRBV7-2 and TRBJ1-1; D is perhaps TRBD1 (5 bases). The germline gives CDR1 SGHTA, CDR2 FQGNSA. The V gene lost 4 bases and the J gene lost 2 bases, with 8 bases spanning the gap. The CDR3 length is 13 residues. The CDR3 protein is CASSSRGNTEAFF. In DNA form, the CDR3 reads TGTGCCAGCAGCTCGAGGGGAAACACTGAAGCTTTCTTT.